Each of the 30 T cell receptor beta chains below was sequenced from the same sample in a study of T cell responses to AZD1222 COVID-19 vaccine. Only in-frame clones appear in the TCRdb table, and some are missing; sequencing was by immunoSEQ multiplex PCR. The data contain 95,000 to 150,000 clones, nearly 90% of them singletons. Sequences were derived from peripheral blood, sampled on day 0 of AZD1222 vaccination. These receptors were obtained from an adult in good health.

The chain carries TRBV7-6 and TRBJ2-5; D is undetermined. Germline V gene lookup returns CDR1 SGHVS and CDR2 FNYEAQ. V was cut by 3 bases and J by 4 bases, with 6 bases left in between. CDR3 length equals 12 residues. The CDR3 reads CASSFGRETQYF. DNA for the CDR3: TGTGCCAGCAGCTTTGGGCGAGAGACCCAGTACTTC.

The chain uses TRBV6-6 and TRBJ1-6; D is unclear. There are 13 residues in the CDR3. Germline CDR1 reads MNHNY; CDR2 reads SVGAGI (reference sequence). The V end lost 5 bases, the J end lost 6 bases, and 8 bases lay between the germline ends. CDR3 DNA: TGTGCCAGCAGTCCAGGTGGTAATTCACCCCTCCACTTT. This translates into CASSPGGNSPLHF.

This sequence joins TRBV30 and TRBJ2-2; 7 nucleotides agree with TRBD1. Germline V gene sequence: CDR1 GTSNPN, CDR2 SVGIG (reference sequence). CDR3 length: 12 residues. CDR3 nucleotide sequence: TGTGCTTATGACAGGGTGGCCGGGGAGCTGTTTTTT. It translates to CAYDRVAGELFF.

As for this clone: One end of the junction varies from germline; a read error may be responsible. The gene calls are TRBV12-3 or TRBV12-4 and TRBJ1-2; TRBD1 matches at 7 bases. The CDR3 loop spans 12 amino acids. This chain's CDR3 is CASSSYQEGASF. The DNA for the CDR3 is TGTGCCAGCAGCTCCTACCAGGAGGGGGCCTCATTC.

The chain recombines TRBV30 with TRBJ1-6; no definite D call. Germline lookup yields CDR1 GTSNPN and CDR2 SVGIG (reference sequence). V shed 0 bases and J shed 10 bases, with 16 bases lying between them. CDR3 length equals 15 residues. CDR3 amino acids: CAWSVRYLVQSPLHF. In nucleotides, the CDR3 is TGTGCCTGGAGTGTACGCTATTTGGTACAATCACCCCTCCACTTT.

The chain couples TRBV2 to TRBJ2-2; the D gene is possibly TRBD1 (6 bases). Per germline, CDR1 SNHLY and CDR2 FYNNEI. The CDR3 covers 16 residues. V lost 6 bases and J lost 7, with 21 bases in between. DNA for the CDR3: TGTGCCAGCAGAGGGGGTGGGGCAGACCTAAGCGGGGAGCTGTTTTTT. It specifies CASRGGGADLSGELFF.

This clone was counted a few times. The genes are TRBV4-1 and TRBJ2-1; 15 bases are shared with TRBD2. V lost 2 bases, J lost 8 bases, and 13 bases stayed unmatched. The germline gives CDR1 MGHRA, CDR2 YSYEKL. CDR3 length equals 19 residues. In DNA, the CDR3 is TGCGCCAGCAGCCAACCAGGACTAGCGGGGGGGCCCAACCGGGATGAGCAGTTCTTC. Translation: CASSQPGLAGGPNRDEQFF.

The V gene is TRBV7-2, the J gene TRBJ1-3; D uncertain. This CDR3 contains 14 residues. V lost 5 bases to trimming and J lost 6 bases, with 14 bases between them. The V gene's germline CDR1 is SGHTA and CDR2 FQGNSA. Written as DNA, the CDR3 is TGTGCCAGCAGCCCCCGGATTTTTGAAAACACCATATATTTT. Amino acid sequence: CASSPRIFENTIYF.

The chain combines TRBV3-1 (or the pseudogene TRBV3-2) with TRBJ2-7; D call uncertain. The CDR3 is 16 amino acids. CDR1 and CDR2 from the germline V gene are LGHDT and YNNKEL (reference sequence). Between the trimmed V and J ends, which lost 0 bases and 3 bases, there was a span of 15 bases. This CDR3 reads CASSQERGDNRYEQYF. CDR3 sequence (DNA): TGTGCCAGCAGCCAAGAACGAGGAGACAACCGCTACGAGCAGTACTTC.

The chain links TRBV5-1 to TRBJ2-7; D ambiguous. Germline-derived CDR1 and CDR2 are SGHRS and YFSETQ. The CDR3 runs to 12 residues. V was clipped by 5 bases and J by 3 bases, with 9 bases between them. The CDR3 reads CASRGNSYEQYF. CDR3 sequence (DNA): TGCGCCAGCAGAGGGAACAGCTACGAGCAGTACTTC.

The chain employs TRBV7-9 and TRBJ2-2; perhaps TRBD2 as D (5 bases). The CDR3 sequence is 15 residues long. CDR1 and CDR2 from the germline V gene are SEHNR and FQNEAQ (reference sequence). The ends were cut back, 1 base at V and 4 bases at J, with 10 bases in the middle. CDR3: CASSLGGVGTGELFF. CDR3 in DNA: TGTGCCAGCAGCTTAGGGGGAGTGGGCACCGGGGAGCTGTTTTTT.

The chain combines TRBV12-3 or TRBV12-4 with TRBJ1-1; no definite D call. V was cut by 3 bases and J by 6 bases, with 8 bases left in between. The length of the CDR3 is 12 residues. The CDR3 DNA follows: TGTGCCAGCAGTTTCGGGCCAGCTGAAGCTTTCTTT. Translating it yields CASSFGPAEAFF.

V usage is TRBV29-1 and J usage is TRBJ1-1, with D unresolved. V shed 2 bases and J shed 5 bases, with 9 bases lying between them. The germline CDR1 and CDR2 sequences are SQVTM and ANQGSEA. This CDR3 has 12 amino acids. The CDR3 DNA is TGCAGCGTTGAAAAACTCAGTACTGAAGCTTTCTTT. Encoded protein: CSVEKLSTEAFF.

This clone came up once. V and J are TRBV19 and TRBJ2-1; the match to TRBD2 covers 8 bases. Germline CDR1 LNHDA, CDR2 SQIVND (reference sequence). V shed 8 bases, J shed 6 bases, and the junction held 9 bases outside the gene matches. The length of the CDR3 is 14 residues. CDR3 coding DNA: TGTGCCAGTGGGGTCCGGGAGGGAGGCAATGAGCAGTTCTTC. It codes for CASGVREGGNEQFF.

J is TRBJ1-4 and V is TRBV6-6, with a tentative D call TRBD1 (6 bases). Germline CDR1 reads MNHNY; CDR2 reads SVGAGI (reference sequence). Trimming pared 4 bases from V and 5 bases from J, leaving 11 bases between. CDR3 length: 14 residues. CDR3 sequence: CASSSEQGNEKLFF. DNA for the CDR3: TGTGCCAGCAGTTCGGAACAGGGAAATGAAAAACTGTTTTTT.

The rearrangement uses TRBV30 and TRBJ1-5, with D hard to call. The CDR3 contains 14 residues. CDR1 and CDR2 (germline): GTSNPN, SVGIG (reference sequence). V shed 2 bases and J shed 7 bases, with 15 bases lying between them. CDR3 sequence: CAWSTILGNQPQHF. Written as DNA, the CDR3 is TGTGCCTGGAGTACGATTCTGGGTAACCAGCCCCAGCATTTT.

V usage is TRBV25-1 and J usage is TRBJ2-1; 15 bases map to TRBD2. This CDR3 is built from 18 residues. V shed 6 bases, J shed 8 bases, and the junction held 14 bases outside the gene matches. CDR1 and CDR2 (germline): MGHDK, SYGVNS. CDR3 nucleotides: TGTGCCAGCAGCCCACCTGGGGGACTAGCGGGAGGCGTCGATGAGCAGTTCTTC. Translating it yields CASSPPGGLAGGVDEQFF.

This clone was picked up one time. This chain uses TRBV11-2 with TRBJ2-5, with TRBD2 as a possible D gene (5 bases). V was pared by 1 base and J by 5 bases, with 11 bases between. Germline assignment: CDR1 SGHAT and CDR2 FQNNGV. The CDR3 extends over 14 amino acids. The CDR3 region is CASSLGMEVETQYF. The CDR3, as DNA: TGTGCCAGCAGCTTAGGTATGGAGGTGGAGACCCAGTACTTC.

The gene calls are TRBV7-9 and TRBJ2-1; D possibly corresponds to TRBD2 (6 bases). The CDR3 runs 12 residues. Germline CDR1 is SEHNR and CDR2 is FQNEAQ (reference sequence). V lost 4 bases and J lost 10, with 11 bases in between. The CDR3 region is CASSSGGTEQFF. Here the CDR3 DNA reads TGTGCCAGCAGCTCCGGGGGAACAGAGCAGTTCTTC.

As for this clone: Different DNA sequences within this sample yield the same CDR3. This sequence joins TRBV19 and TRBJ1-1; 7 positions agree with TRBD1. Germline V gives CDR1 LNHDA, CDR2 SQIVND (reference sequence). V was pared by 6 bases and J by 5 bases, with 0 bases of the junction left unmatched. There are 11 residues in the CDR3. CDR3 sequence (DNA): TGTGCCAGTAGCAGGGGGACTGAAGCTTTCTTT. Translation: CASSRGTEAFF.

The chain carries TRBV10-2 and TRBJ1-1; the D gene is possibly TRBD1 (6 bases). V was clipped by 7 bases and J by 6 bases, with 15 bases between them. Germline V lookup: CDR1 WSHSY, CDR2 SAAADI. CDR3 size: 13 residues. The CDR3 nucleotides are TGCGCCAGCAAGGGGGTCCCTGAGGCTGAAGCTTTCTTT. Its protein is CASKGVPEAEAFF.

In regard to this clone: Other nucleotide sequences in the sample specify the same CDR3. The V gene is TRBV27, the J gene TRBJ1-1; maybe TRBD1 (5 bases). The CDR3 totals 14 residues. The germline V and J ends were trimmed by 3 bases and 0 bases, with 8 bases remaining between them. Per the germline V gene, CDR1 is MNHEY and CDR2 is SMNVEV (reference sequence). This CDR3 is CASSFKGLNTEAFF. CDR3 DNA: TGTGCCAGCAGTTTTAAGGGGTTGAACACTGAAGCTTTCTTT.

The chain has TRBV6-1 and TRBJ1-3; unclear D gene. V was clipped by 2 bases and J by 3 bases, with 8 bases between them. From germline, CDR1 is MNHNS and CDR2 SASEGT. CDR3 length: 14 amino acids. The CDR3 region has the DNA TGTGCCAGCAGTGAACGCAGGATTGGAAACACCATATATTTT. Translating it yields CASSERRIGNTIYF.

V and J are TRBV12-3 or TRBV12-4 and TRBJ1-5; possibly TRBD1 for D (6 bases). CDR3 length: 11 residues. V lost 5 bases, J lost 15 bases, and 14 bases lay in between. The CDR3 region has the DNA TGTGCCAGCAGTCAAGAGGGGGGGTTGCATTTT. Amino acids: CASSQEGGLHF.

The J gene is TRBJ2-5, the V gene TRBV10-3; 10 nucleotides agree with TRBD2. Per germline, CDR1 ENHRY and CDR2 SYGVKD. The CDR3 has 17 amino acids. Trimming removed 0 bases from V and 1 base from J; junction bases left unmatched: 5. The CDR3 spells CAISESRTSGAQETQYF. Here the CDR3 DNA reads TGTGCCATCAGTGAGTCGAGGACTAGCGGAGCCCAAGAGACCCAGTACTTC.

This clone was detected ten times or more. The chain couples TRBV11-3 to TRBJ2-1, with 7 bases matching TRBD1. V shed 6 bases and J 6 bases; nucleotides not matched to a gene: 8. The CDR3 is made up of 14 amino acids. Germline V CDR1 and CDR2: SGHNT, YENEEA. CDR3 DNA: TGTGCCAGCAGTCTTAGACAGGGCGTCAATGAGCAGTTCTTC. This gives the protein CASSLRQGVNEQFF.

The rearrangement joins TRBV28 to TRBJ2-5; tentative D call: TRBD1 (5 bases). This CDR3 region has 16 residues. Deletions cut 2 bases from V and 4 bases from J, with 17 bases between. Per the germline V gene, CDR1 is MDHEN and CDR2 is SYDVKM. The CDR3 reads CASSLGFREGAETQYF. The CDR3 coding sequence is TGTGCCAGCAGTTTAGGTTTCAGGGAAGGGGCAGAGACCCAGTACTTC.

This clone came up once. The J gene is TRBJ2-3, the V gene TRBV29-1; 8 positions agree with TRBD2. This CDR3 region has 15 residues. Germline V gene data show CDR1 as SQVTM and CDR2 as ANQGSEA. V was pared by 7 bases and J by 8 bases, with 17 bases of the junction left unmatched. CDR3: CSAPGLASMGSTQYF. CDR3 DNA sequence: TGCAGCGCCCCCGGACTAGCATCGATGGGTAGTACGCAGTATTTT.

The chain has TRBV30 and TRBJ1-3; 7 nucleotides match TRBD1. Germline CDR1 GTSNPN, CDR2 SVGIG (reference sequence). Trimming at V came to 2 bases and at J to 0 bases, leaving 10 bases not matched to a gene. The CDR3 runs 17 residues. CDR3 residues: CAWSRDRTSNSGNTIYF. In nucleotides, the CDR3 is TGTGCCTGGAGTAGGGACAGAACTTCCAACTCTGGAAACACCATATATTTT. The variable domain in full, completed from reference TRBV30 and TRBJ1-3, reads SQTIHQWPATLVQPVGSPLSLECTVEGTSNPNLYWYRQAAGRGLQLLFYSVGIGQISSEVPQNLSASRPQDRQFILSSKKLLLSDSGFYLCAWSRDRTSNSGNTIYFGEGSWLTVV.

This chain joins TRBV4-1 and TRBJ2-5; D unresolved. Per germline, CDR1 MGHRA and CDR2 YSYEKL. Trimming took 1 base from V and 3 from J, leaving 12 bases between them. The CDR3 spans 15 residues. Here the CDR3 DNA reads TGCGCCAGCAGCCAAGCCCCGGTGCTTAAAGAGACCCAGTACTTC. Its translation: CASSQAPVLKETQYF.